This T cell receptor beta chain was captured in a study of beta chain features in type 1 diabetes. Overall study results and limits: Healthy donors had naive, central memory and Treg TCRB repertoires that appeared less similar than those seen among patients.

In all sorted populations, purity surpassed 95%. The study reverse transcribed the entire isolated RNA, so it sequenced expressed TCRB transcripts. TCRdb's copy holds only in-frame clones and misses some; the assay was immunoSEQ multiplex PCR. This sample has over 100,000 clones; 40% occur once, and the top ten carry 0.065%. The CDR3 spans 14 residues. Germline CDR1 and CDR2: GTSNPN and SVGIG (reference sequence). The V end lost 2 bases, the J end lost 3 bases, and 11 bases lay between the germline ends. This clone was counted a few times. Its antigen is not identified. Material for sequencing was stem cell memory CD4+ T cells from blood. The receptor comes from a woman aged 18 to 35 in good health. The genes are TRBV30 and TRBJ1-5; D gene unclear. The CDR3 DNA reads as TGTGCCTGGAGTCTCGGGAGCTACAATCAGCCCCAGCATTTT. Its protein product is CAWSLGSYNQPQHF.